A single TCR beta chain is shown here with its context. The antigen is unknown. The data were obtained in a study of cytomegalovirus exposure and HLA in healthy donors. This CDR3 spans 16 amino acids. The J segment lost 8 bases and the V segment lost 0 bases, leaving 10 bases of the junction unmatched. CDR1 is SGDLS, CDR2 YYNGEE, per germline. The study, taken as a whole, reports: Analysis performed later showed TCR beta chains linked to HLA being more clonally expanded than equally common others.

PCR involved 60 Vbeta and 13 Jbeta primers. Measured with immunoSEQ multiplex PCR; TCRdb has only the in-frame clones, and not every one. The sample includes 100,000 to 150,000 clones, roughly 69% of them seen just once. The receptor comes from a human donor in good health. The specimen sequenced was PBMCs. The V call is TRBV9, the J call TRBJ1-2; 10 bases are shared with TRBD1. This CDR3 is CASSVARDRGTSGYTF. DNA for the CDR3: TGTGCCAGCAGCGTAGCTAGGGACAGGGGTACCTCGGGCTACACCTTC.